The rows below give T cell receptor beta chains drawn from one sample of a study of a mutant IDH1 vaccine in newly diagnosed glioma. For these TCRs, the target antigens are not known. Assay: immunoSEQ multiplex PCR; the TCRdb copy retains only in-frame clones and omits some. The repertoire consists of approximately 43,000 clones, with 78% occurring once and the leading ten covering about 6.3%. The sample was PBMCs, taken from a glioma patient whose treatment included an IDH1 peptide vaccine. The receptors shown here come from a woman between 40 and 50 years old with glioma. Some clones in this sample may be carry-over from other donors' samples. CDR3s include the opening cysteine and the closing phenylalanine or tryptophan. D genes are given only for firm matches. Rows may omit the clone size; those that give it use once, few, many or a size class.

-,TRBJ1-3,TRBV6-5,15,TRBD1,CASSSTRGPGNTIYF,TGTGCCAGCAGTTCCACTAGGGGGCCGGGAAACACCATATATTTT
-,TRBJ1-4,TRBV28,14,TRBD1,CASRRGTGVEKLFF,TGTGCCAGCAGGCGAGGGACAGGGGTTGAAAAACTGTTTTTT
-,TRBJ1-5,TRBV6-5,14,TRBD1,CASSPTGGNQPQHF,TGTGCCAGCAGTCCGACAGGGGGCAATCAGCCCCAGCATTTT
-,TRBJ2-7,TRBV4-1,14,TRBD2,CASSGPRGDGEQYF,TGCGCCAGCAGCGGACCTCGGGGGGACGGGGAGCAGTACTTC
-,TRBJ2-1,TRBV4-2,14,-,CASSQELRGHEQFF,TGTGCCAGCAGCCAAGAACTCAGGGGTCATGAGCAGTTCTTC
few,TRBJ1-2,TRBV19,11,TRBD1,CATTGVRGYTF,TGTGCCACTACAGGGGTGCGGGGCTACACCTTC
once,TRBJ2-7,TRBV7-9,15,-,CASSLDVGAVGEQYF,TGTGCCAGCAGCTTAGATGTTGGGGCAGTCGGCGAGCAGTACTTC
-,TRBJ2-5,TRBV5-1,15,TRBD2,CASSLGTSGEETQYF,TGCGCCAGCAGCTTGGGGACTAGCGGGGAAGAGACCCAGTACTTC
-,TRBJ2-7,TRBV19,15,-,CASSIAPQGRYEQYF,TGTGCCAGTAGTATAGCCCCCCAGGGGCGATACGAGCAGTACTTC
-,TRBJ1-5,TRBV7-8,16,-,CASSSGPFNSNQPQHF,TGTGCCAGCAGCTCGGGCCCCTTCAATAGCAATCAGCCCCAGCATTTT
few,TRBJ1-1,TRBV2,16,-,CASTEGPAPMNTEAFF,TGTGCCAGCACTGAAGGCCCGGCGCCCATGAACACTGAAGCTTTCTTT
-,TRBJ2-7,TRBV28,15,-,CASSPIIQSSYEQYF,TGTGCCAGCAGCCCCATTATACAGAGCTCCTACGAGCAGTACTTC
-,TRBJ2-2,TRBV5-4,13,-,CASSLVGGGELFF,TGTGCCAGCAGCTTGGTAGGAGGCGGGGAGCTGTTTTTT
-,TRBJ2-5,TRBV25-1,14,-,CASSEFAGRETQYF,TGTGCCAGCAGTGAATTTGCAGGGCGGGAGACCCAGTACTTC
-,TRBJ2-5,TRBV20-1,11,-,CSAQVEETQYF,TGCAGTGCTCAAGTGGAAGAGACCCAGTACTTC
-,TRBJ1-3,TRBV6-5,15,-,CASSYSRHSGNTIYF,TGTGCCAGCAGTTACTCGAGGCACTCTGGAAACACCATATATTTT
-,TRBJ2-5,TRBV7-9,13,-,CASSLEGGETQYF,TGTGCCAGCAGCTTAGAAGGGGGAGAGACCCAGTACTTC
-,TRBJ2-7,TRBV11-2,16,TRBD2,CASSSSLSGGLYEQYF,TGTGCCAGCAGCTCTAGTTTGAGCGGGGGGCTGTACGAGCAGTACTTC
-,TRBJ2-1,TRBV23-1,16,-,CASSQSYRVLYNEQFF,TGCGCCAGCAGTCAATCCTACAGGGTACTCTACAATGAGCAGTTCTTC
-,TRBJ2-2,TRBV7-9,12,-,CASSLVTGELFF,TGTGCCAGCAGCTTAGTCACCGGGGAGCTGTTTTTT
once,TRBJ2-1,TRBV7-6,15,-,CASSSGHEGNNEQFF,TGTGCCAGCAGCTCCGGACACGAGGGAAACAATGAGCAGTTCTTC
-,TRBJ1-5,TRBV30,15,TRBD1,CAWSAGQGARQPQHF,TGTGCCTGGAGCGCGGGACAGGGGGCTCGTCAGCCCCAGCATTTT
-,TRBJ2-7,TRBV27,14,TRBD1,CASSPRQGSYEQYF,TGTGCCAGCAGTCCTCGACAGGGGTCCTACGAGCAGTACTTC